This entry lists 3 T cell receptor beta chains sequenced from one sample in a study of blood T cell repertoires in COVID-19. Repertoires were generated with immunoSEQ multiplex PCR, while TCRdb's copy carries only in-frame clones and drops some. The table lists about 210,000 clones, approximately 90% of them singletons, with roughly 0.69% in the top ten. Input material: peripheral blood. The receptors here all came from a man in his forties with acute or convalescent COVID-19.

The chain employs TRBV7-6 and TRBJ2-3; TRBD1 aligns across 8 bases. V was clipped by 5 bases and J by 1 base; unmatched bases: 8. This CDR3 has 16 residues. CDR1 and CDR2 from the germline V gene are SGHVS and FNYEAQ. The CDR3 loop reads CASSPGQGGGTDTQYF. DNA of the CDR3: TGTGCCAGCAGCCCCGGACAGGGCGGGGGCACAGATACGCAGTATTTT.

The chain links TRBV7-2 to TRBJ2-3, with D tentatively TRBD1 (5 bases). V lost 4 bases and J 12 bases, leaving 11 bases between the germline ends. The CDR3 has 11 amino acids. The V gene's germline CDR1 is SGHTA and CDR2 FQGNSA. This CDR3 is CASSSQGSQYF. CDR3 DNA: TGTGCCAGCAGCTCGCAGGGTTCCCAGTATTTT.

V gene TRBV27 combines with J gene TRBJ1-5; 7 nucleotides agree with TRBD1. Germline CDR1 reads MNHEY; CDR2 reads SMNVEV (reference sequence). The CDR3 runs to 15 residues. Trimming at V came to 5 bases and at J to 0 bases, leaving 4 bases not matched to a gene. The CDR3 sequence is CASSRDRYSNQPQHF. Written as DNA, the CDR3 is TGTGCCAGCAGTCGGGACAGATATAGCAATCAGCCCCAGCATTTT.